This T cell receptor (beta chain) was recorded in a study of cytomegalovirus exposure and HLA in healthy donors. The V end was cut by 0 bases, the J end by 7 bases, with 7 bases between. Germline CDR1 is MNHEY and CDR2 is SVGAGI. The CDR3 totals 13 residues. Findings and limits, study-wide: Reportedly, TCR beta sequences accurately predicted HLA-A and HLA-B alleles in most subjects.

Donors showed nominal health when sampled, although they likely had unrecorded immune exposures. The PCR ran on 60 Vbeta and 13 Jbeta primers. Measured with immunoSEQ multiplex PCR; TCRdb has only the in-frame clones, and not every one. The table has 150,000 or so clones, about three fifths seen once. A word on this clone: What it recognizes is unknown.

This chain joins TRBV6-5 and TRBJ1-5; D is unclear. This receptor was identified in a woman in her 30s in good health and CMV-seropositive. The specimen sequenced was PBMCs. The CDR3 sequence is CASSYSSRQPQHF. CDR3 DNA: TGTGCCAGCAGTTACTCAAGTAGACAGCCCCAGCATTTT.